This TCR beta chain is from a study of CD8+CD57+ T cells in acquired aplastic anemia. For sequencing, patients were chosen who had shown expansion of CD8+CD57+ cells by flow cytometry. Germline V gene sequence: CDR1 LNHDA, CDR2 SQIVND (reference sequence). A total of 14 residues make up the CDR3, ends included. Genomic DNA served as template for TCR beta VDJ and CDR3 profiling. TCRdb re-called the reads through MiXCR, storing one row per CDR3 protein. The data show some 200,000 distinct CDR3 sequences, over 40% seen once. About this clonotype itself: Given the absence of the conserved phenylalanine or tryptophan at the CDR3 end, a read error is likely. No DNA is shown, since the ends of the CDR3 on it are uncertain; the CDR3 is the one TCRdb lists.

V usage is TRBV19 and J usage is TRBJ2-2. The receptor was isolated from a human donor with aplastic anemia. The sample consisted of sorted CD4+, CD8+, or CD8+CD57+ T cells (not recorded which) from PBMCs. CDR3 region: CASTGRLSTGEPFL.